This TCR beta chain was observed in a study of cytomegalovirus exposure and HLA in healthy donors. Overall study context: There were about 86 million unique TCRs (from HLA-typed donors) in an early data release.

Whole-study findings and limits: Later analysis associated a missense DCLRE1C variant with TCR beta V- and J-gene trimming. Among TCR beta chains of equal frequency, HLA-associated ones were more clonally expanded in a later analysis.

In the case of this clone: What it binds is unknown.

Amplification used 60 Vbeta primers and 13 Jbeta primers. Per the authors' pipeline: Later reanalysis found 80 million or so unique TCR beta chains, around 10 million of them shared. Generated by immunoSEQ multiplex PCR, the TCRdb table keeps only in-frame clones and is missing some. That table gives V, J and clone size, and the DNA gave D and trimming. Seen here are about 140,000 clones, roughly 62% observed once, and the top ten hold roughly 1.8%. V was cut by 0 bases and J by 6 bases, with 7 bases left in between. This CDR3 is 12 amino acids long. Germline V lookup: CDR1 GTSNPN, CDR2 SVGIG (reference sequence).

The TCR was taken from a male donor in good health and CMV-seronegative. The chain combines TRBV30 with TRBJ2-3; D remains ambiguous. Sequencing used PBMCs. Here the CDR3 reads CAWSVHKDTQYF. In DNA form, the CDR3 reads TGTGCCTGGAGTGTACATAAGGATACGCAGTATTTT. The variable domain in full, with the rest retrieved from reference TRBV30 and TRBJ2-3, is SQTIHQWPATLVQPVGSPLSLECTVEGTSNPNLYWYRQAAGRGLQLLFYSVGIGQISSEVPQNLSASRPQDRQFILSSKKLLLSDSGFYLCAWSVHKDTQYFGPGTRLTVL.